Listed here are 14 T cell receptor beta chains from one sample, sequenced in a study of CD8 T cells in Susac syndrome. After extraction with the RNeasy kit, roughly 0.45 to 1 ug of the RNA was reverse transcribed using random hexamers. MiXCR was run by TCRdb on the immunoSEQ multiplex PCR reads, yielding one entry per CDR3 protein. The sample lists roughly 120,000 distinct CDR3 sequences, 93% occurring once. The sequencing input was CD8+ T cells from PBMCs. All receptors derive from a human donor with multiple sclerosis.

This clonotype was counted once. The chain links TRBV20-1 to TRBJ2-1, with D uncertain. The V end was cut by 0 bases, the J end by 0 bases, with 3 bases between. From germline, CDR1 is DFQATT and CDR2 SNEGSKA (reference sequence). The CDR3 contains 13 residues. The CDR3 loop is CSARDGSYNEQFF. The CDR3 nucleotides are TGCAGTGCTAGAGACGGCTCCTACAATGAGCAGTTCTTC.

V is TRBV20-1 and J is TRBJ2-2; TRBD2 is a possible D gene (5 bases). The germline CDR1 and CDR2 sequences are DFQATT and SNEGSKA (reference sequence). The CDR3 has 11 residues. The CDR3 DNA is TGCAGGGACTTGAACACCGGGGAGCTGTTTTTT. This gives the protein CRDLNTGELFF.

This clonotype was seen only once. V gene TRBV9 combines with J gene TRBJ2-2, with 8 bases that match TRBD2. The V segment lost 6 bases and the J segment 1 base; nucleotides outside the gene matches: 8. This CDR3 is 16 amino acids long. CDR1 SGDLS and CDR2 YYNGEE come from the germline V gene. The CDR3 nucleotides read TGTGCCAGCACCGAATCTAGCGGGTTGAACACCGGGGAGCTGTTTTTT. Amino acid sequence: CASTESSGLNTGELFF.

V usage is TRBV30 and J usage is TRBJ1-4, with TRBD1 matching 7 bases. This CDR3 comprises 14 residues. The ends lost 2 bases at V and 0 bases at J; junction bases unmatched: 0. Germline CDR1 reads GTSNPN; CDR2 reads SVGIG (reference sequence). The CDR3: CAWSTGATNEKLFF. DNA of the CDR3: TGTGCCTGGAGTACAGGGGCAACTAATGAAAAACTGTTTTTT.

This clonotype showed up just once. The CDR3 DNA reads as TGTGCCAGCATCACTGGGGGGGATGGCTACACCTTC. It yields the protein CASITGGDGYTF. J is TRBJ1-2 and V is TRBV12-3 or TRBV12-4, with TRBD1 as a possible D gene (5 bases). Deletions cut 7 bases from V and 6 bases from J, with 12 bases between. This CDR3 contains 12 residues.

This sequence joins TRBV5-4 and TRBJ1-4; D gene uncertain. Per germline, CDR1 SGHNT and CDR2 YYREEE (reference sequence). The CDR3 totals 14 residues. V gave up 0 bases and J gave up 7 bases, with 10 bases separating them. The DNA of the CDR3 is TGTGCCAGCAGCTTGGGTGGGGTCCGTGAAAAACTGTTTTTT. It is translated as CASSLGGVREKLFF.

The J gene is TRBJ2-5, the V gene TRBV9; D is unclear. Between the trimmed V and J ends, which lost 0 bases and 1 base, there was a span of 10 bases. This CDR3 spans 15 amino acids. Germline V CDR1 and CDR2: SGDLS, YYNGEE. The CDR3 nucleotides read TGTGCCAGCAGCGTAGTAGGAGCTATCCAAGAGACCCAGTACTTC. This gives the protein CASSVVGAIQETQYF.

A single count supports this clonotype. J is TRBJ1-4 and V is TRBV5-1; 7 bases align to TRBD1. The CDR3 loop spans 15 amino acids. The J segment lost 5 bases and the V segment lost 6 bases, leaving 10 bases of the junction unmatched. Per the germline V gene, CDR1 is SGHRS and CDR2 is YFSETQ. CDR3 sequence reads: CASTPGQRLNEKLFF. CDR3 DNA: TGCGCCAGCACACCGGGACAGCGGTTGAATGAAAAACTGTTTTTT.

CDR3 amino acids: CATSARGSTDTQYF. The CDR3, as DNA: TGTGCCACCAGCGCTAGGGGGAGCACAGATACGCAGTATTTT. The chain uses TRBV24-1 and TRBJ2-3; tentatively, D is TRBD1 (6 bases). The CDR3 covers 14 residues. CDR1 and CDR2 from the germline V gene are KGHDR and SFDVKD. The V and J ends lost 7 bases and 0 bases respectively, with 10 bases between them.

The gene calls are TRBV5-4 and TRBJ1-2, with no clear D. V lost 4 bases and J lost 2, with 15 bases in between. Germline V gives CDR1 SGHNT, CDR2 YYREEE (reference sequence). There are 15 residues in the CDR3. The CDR3 sequence: CASSRTRKPNYGYTF. As DNA, the CDR3 is TGTGCCAGCAGCCGGACCCGAAAACCGAACTATGGCTACACCTTC.

J is TRBJ2-7 and V is TRBV4-1; the match to TRBD1 covers 9 bases. The CDR3 has 15 residues. The V segment lost 1 base and the J segment 4 bases; nucleotides outside the gene matches: 5. Per the germline V gene, CDR1 is MGHRA and CDR2 is YSYEKL. The CDR3 nucleotides are TGCGCCAGCAGCCAAGCGCCCGGGACAGGGTACGAGCAGTACTTC. Its protein product is CASSQAPGTGYEQYF.

This clonotype was seen a single time. CDR3 sequence reads: CASSWGTMNYGYTF. Here the CDR3 DNA reads TGCGCCAGCAGCTGGGGGACAATGAACTATGGCTACACCTTC. The V call is TRBV5-1, the J call TRBJ1-2; TRBD1 might be the D (6 bases). Between the trimmed V and J ends, which lost 3 bases and 2 bases, there was a span of 11 bases. CDR1 and CDR2 from the germline V gene are SGHRS and YFSETQ. This CDR3 comprises 14 residues.

The chain uses TRBV6-1 and TRBJ2-7; D remains unclear. The CDR3 consists of 14 residues. Germline CDR1 and CDR2: MNHNS and SASEGT. V lost 2 bases and J lost 7, with 15 bases in between. The CDR3 bases are TGTGCCAGCAGTGAACGGTTCCAAGTGGGGGAGCAGTACTTC. Translating it yields CASSERFQVGEQYF.

The count of this clonotype is one. This chain joins TRBV23-1 and TRBJ2-7; 9 bases are a match to TRBD1. TRBV23-1 is treated as an ORF (open reading frame) with a function not yet certain. The V and J ends lost 3 bases and 4 bases, in that order; junction bases with no gene match: 13. The CDR3 contains 17 residues. DNA for the CDR3: TGCGCCAGCAGTCAGCTTACCAACAGGGGGCTGGTTTACGAGCAGTACTTC. It yields the protein CASSQLTNRGLVYEQYF.